What follows is one T cell receptor (beta chain) and its context. What it recognizes is unknown. Losses at the gene ends were 2 bases for V and 11 bases for J; bases not matched to a gene: 10. Germline lookup yields CDR1 SGHTA and CDR2 FQGNSA. The CDR3 consists of 17 residues. Random-hexamer reverse transcription was applied to roughly 0.5 to 1 ug RNA. The authors amplified TCR beta CDR3 across 54 Vbeta and 13 Jbeta using immunoSEQ multiplex PCR. In TCRdb, the immunoSEQ multiplex PCR reads were re-called with MiXCR into one record per CDR3 protein. In the table there are 71,000 or so distinct CDR3 sequences, roughly 95% of which are singletons. The data belong to a study of CD8 T cells in Susac syndrome. General study points: By the study's own acknowledgment, its TCR sequencing and HLA analysis included relatively few individuals.

In the multiple sclerosis control group, patients were treatment-naive and had stable or active relapsing-remitting disease. The CD8+ and CD4+ T cells were isolated magnetically using a negative isolation approach, whereas the TEMRA cells were enriched by FACS. The chain combines TRBV7-2 with TRBJ1-6; 12 positions agree with TRBD1. Input material: CD4+ T cells from PBMCs. The sequence came from a human donor with multiple sclerosis. The CDR3 here is CASSLNPGTGGSAPLHF. The CDR3 DNA is TGTGCCAGCAGCTTAAACCCTGGGACAGGGGGCTCGGCACCCCTCCACTTT.